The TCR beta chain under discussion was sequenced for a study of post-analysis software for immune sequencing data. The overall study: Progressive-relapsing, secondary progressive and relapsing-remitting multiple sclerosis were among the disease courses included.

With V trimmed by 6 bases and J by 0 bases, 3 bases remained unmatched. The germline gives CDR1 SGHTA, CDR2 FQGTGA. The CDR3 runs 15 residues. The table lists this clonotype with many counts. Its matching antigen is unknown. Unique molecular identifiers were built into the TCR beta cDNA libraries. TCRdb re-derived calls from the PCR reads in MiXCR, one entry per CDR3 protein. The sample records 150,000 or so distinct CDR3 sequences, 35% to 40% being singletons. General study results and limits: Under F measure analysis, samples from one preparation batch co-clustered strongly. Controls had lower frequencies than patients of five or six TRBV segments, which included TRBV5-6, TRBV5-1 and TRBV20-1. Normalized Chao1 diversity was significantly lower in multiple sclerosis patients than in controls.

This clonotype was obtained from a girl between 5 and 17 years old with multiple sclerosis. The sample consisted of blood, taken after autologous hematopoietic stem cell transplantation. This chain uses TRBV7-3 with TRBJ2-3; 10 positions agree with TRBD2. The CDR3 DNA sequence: TGTGCCAGCAGTGGTAGCGGGAGGAGCACAGATACGCAGTATTTT. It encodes CASSGSGRSTDTQYF.